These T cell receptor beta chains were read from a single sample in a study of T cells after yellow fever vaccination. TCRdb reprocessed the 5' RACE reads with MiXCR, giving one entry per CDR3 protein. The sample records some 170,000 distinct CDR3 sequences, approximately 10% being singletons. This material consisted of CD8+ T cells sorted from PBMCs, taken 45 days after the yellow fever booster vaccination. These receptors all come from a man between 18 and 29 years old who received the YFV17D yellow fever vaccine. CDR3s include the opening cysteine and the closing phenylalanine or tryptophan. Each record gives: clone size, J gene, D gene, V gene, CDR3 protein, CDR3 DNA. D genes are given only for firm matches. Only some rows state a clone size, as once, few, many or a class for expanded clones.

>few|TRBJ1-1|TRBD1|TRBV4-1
CASSQPGTGGRIEAFF
TGCGCCAGCAGCCAACCCGGGACAGGGGGCCGGATTGAAGCTTTCTTT
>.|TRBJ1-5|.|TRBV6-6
CASSYSGTWNQPQHF
TGTGCCAGCAGTTACTCTGGGACTTGGAATCAGCCCCAGCATTTT
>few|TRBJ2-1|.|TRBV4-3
CASSPVGWNYNEQFF
TGCGCCAGCAGCCCCGTAGGCTGGAACTACAATGAGCAGTTCTTC
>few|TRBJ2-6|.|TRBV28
CASNQDSPSGANVLTF
TGTGCCAGCAATCAGGACTCCCCCTCTGGGGCCAACGTCCTGACTTTC
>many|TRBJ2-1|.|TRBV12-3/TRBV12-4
CASSLSVLGNEQFF
TGTGCCAGCAGTTTAAGTGTCCTTGGCAATGAGCAGTTCTTC
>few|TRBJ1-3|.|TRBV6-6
CASSYKTVVSGNTIYF
TGTGCCAGCAGTTACAAGACAGTCGTCTCTGGAAACACCATATATTTT
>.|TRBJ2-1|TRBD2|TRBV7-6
CASSRSLAGAPNEQFF
TGTGCCAGCAGCCGTTCTCTAGCGGGGGCCCCCAATGAGCAGTTCTTC
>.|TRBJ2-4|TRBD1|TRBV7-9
CASSGTTGRRNIQYF
TGTGCCAGCAGCGGGACGACAGGGCGGAGAAACATTCAGTACTTC
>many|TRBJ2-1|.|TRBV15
CATSREWAGIDNEQFF
TGTGCCACCAGCAGAGAATGGGCAGGGATCGACAATGAGCAGTTCTTC
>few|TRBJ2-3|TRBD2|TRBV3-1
CASSQVGLAGEPSPTDTQYF
TGTGCCAGCAGCCAAGTGGGGCTAGCGGGGGAGCCTAGCCCTACAGATACGCAGTATTTT
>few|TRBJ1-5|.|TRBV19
CASSSGPGNDQPQHF
TGTGCCAGTAGTAGCGGTCCAGGGAACGATCAGCCCCAGCATTTT
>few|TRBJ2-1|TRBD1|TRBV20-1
CSASFGQGRLFEQFF
TGCAGTGCTAGTTTTGGACAGGGTCGGCTTTTCGAGCAGTTCTTC
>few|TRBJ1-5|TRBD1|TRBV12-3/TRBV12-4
CASSSGQGEQPQHF
TGTGCCAGCAGCTCCGGACAGGGGGAACAGCCCCAGCATTTT
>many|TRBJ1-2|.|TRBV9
CASSVDSASPLGYTF
TGTGCCAGCAGCGTAGATTCGGCTTCTCCCCTTGGCTACACCTTC
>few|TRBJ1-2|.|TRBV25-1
CASSEYMDSQGPNGYTF
TGTGCCAGCAGTGAATATATGGACAGCCAGGGACCTAATGGCTACACCTTC
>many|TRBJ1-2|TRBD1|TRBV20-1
CSARETGFVYTF
TGCAGTGCTAGGGAGACAGGGTTCGTCTACACCTTC
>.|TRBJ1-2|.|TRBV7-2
CASSLVWQGVDGYTF
TGTGCCAGCAGCTTAGTCTGGCAGGGCGTTGACGGCTACACCTTC
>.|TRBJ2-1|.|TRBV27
CASSPVGEDEQFF
TGTGCCAGCAGCCCCGTCGGGGAGGATGAGCAGTTCTTC
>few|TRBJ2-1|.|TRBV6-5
CASRPAPWRLTNNEQFF
TGTGCCAGCAGACCCGCCCCTTGGCGGCTCACCAACAATGAGCAGTTCTTC
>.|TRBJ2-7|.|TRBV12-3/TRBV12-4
CASSLSDTYEQYF
TGTGCCAGCAGTTTGTCCGATACCTACGAGCAGTACTTC
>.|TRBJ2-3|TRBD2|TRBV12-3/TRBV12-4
CASTLAGGLGDTQYF
TGTGCCAGCACTCTGGCGGGGGGCTTGGGAGATACGCAGTATTTT
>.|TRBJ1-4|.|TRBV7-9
CASSLVDPNEKLFF
TGTGCCAGCAGCTTAGTGGACCCTAATGAAAAACTGTTTTTT
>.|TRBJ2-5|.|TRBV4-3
CASSQDGQGQETQYF
TGCGCCAGCAGCCAAGACGGGCAGGGCCAAGAGACCCAGTACTTC
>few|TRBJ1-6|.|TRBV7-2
CASSLEFSPLHF
TGTGCCAGCAGCTTAGAGTTTTCACCCCTCCACTTT
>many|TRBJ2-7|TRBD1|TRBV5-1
CASQSGQGRSYEQYF
TGCGCCAGCCAATCTGGACAGGGCCGATCCTACGAGCAGTACTTC
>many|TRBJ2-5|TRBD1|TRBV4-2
CASSQQAGTGSSKQETQYF
TGTGCCAGCAGCCAACAGGCCGGGACAGGGTCGAGCAAACAAGAGACCCAGTACTTC
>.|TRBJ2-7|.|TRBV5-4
CASRPAPSYEQYF
TGTGCCAGCAGACCGGCCCCCTCCTACGAGCAGTACTTC
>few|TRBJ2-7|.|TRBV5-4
CASSRRGTVQAEAYEQYF
TGTGCCAGCAGCCGCCGGGGGACGGTCCAGGCAGAAGCCTACGAGCAGTACTTC
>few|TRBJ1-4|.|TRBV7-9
CASSFNTGRSEKLFF
TGTGCCAGCAGCTTTAACACAGGGCGATCGGAAAAACTGTTTTTT
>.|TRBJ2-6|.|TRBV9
CASSVGDPGANVLTF
TGTGCCAGCAGCGTAGGGGACCCTGGGGCCAACGTCCTGACTTTC
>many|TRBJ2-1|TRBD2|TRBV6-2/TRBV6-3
CASSLTSGVLFSYNEQFF
TGTGCCAGCAGTTTAACGAGCGGGGTTCTTTTCTCCTACAATGAGCAGTTCTTC
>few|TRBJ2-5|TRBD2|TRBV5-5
CASSFGSGGAQETQYF
TGTGCCAGCAGCTTTGGTAGCGGGGGGGCCCAAGAGACCCAGTACTTC
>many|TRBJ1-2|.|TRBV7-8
CASSSRGTVYGYTF
TGTGCCAGCAGCTCACGAGGGACGGTCTATGGCTACACCTTC
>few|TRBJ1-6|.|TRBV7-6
CASSSRDKGSPLHF
TGTGCCAGCAGCTCCCGGGATAAGGGTTCACCCCTCCACTTT
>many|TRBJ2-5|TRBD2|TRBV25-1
CASSHHRPSGEGTQYF
TGTGCCAGCTCCCACCACCGGCCTAGCGGGGAAGGGACCCAGTACTTC
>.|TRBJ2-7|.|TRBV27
CASSPRMVYEQYF
TGTGCCAGCAGCCCCCGGATGGTCTACGAGCAGTACTTC
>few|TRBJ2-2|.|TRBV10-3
CAISDVGLDTGELFF
TGTGCCATCAGTGACGTAGGTTTGGACACCGGGGAGCTGTTTTTT
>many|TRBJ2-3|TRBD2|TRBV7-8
CASSFPLAGGTDTQYF
TGTGCCAGCAGCTTCCCACTAGCGGGGGGCACAGATACGCAGTATTTT
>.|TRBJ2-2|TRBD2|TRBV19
CASSISSGGSGELFF
TGTGCCAGTAGTATCTCCAGCGGGGGATCCGGGGAGCTGTTTTTT
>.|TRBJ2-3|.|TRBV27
CASSLYPGVADTQYF
TGTGCCAGCAGTTTATACCCGGGGGTGGCAGATACGCAGTATTTT
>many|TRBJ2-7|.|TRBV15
CATSGIHREKNF
TGTGCCACCAGCGGGATACACAGGGAGAAGAACTTC
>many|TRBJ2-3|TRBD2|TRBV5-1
CASSLAGGAGVTTDTQYF
TGCGCCAGCAGCTTGGCCGGGGGAGCGGGGGTTACCACAGATACGCAGTATTTT
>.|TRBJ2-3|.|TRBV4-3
CASSHDPGTTTDTQYF
TGCGCCAGCAGCCATGACCCCGGGACCACCACAGATACGCAGTATTTT
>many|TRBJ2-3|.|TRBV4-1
CASSQDILNLSTDTQYF
TGCGCCAGCAGCCAAGATATACTAAATCTTAGCACAGATACGCAGTATTTT
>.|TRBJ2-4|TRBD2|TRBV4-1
CASSDLPGLAGLAKNIQYF
TGCGCCAGCAGCGATCTGCCGGGACTAGCGGGGTTAGCCAAAAACATTCAGTACTTC
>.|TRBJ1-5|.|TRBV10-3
CAISESSGLNQPQHF
TGTGCCATCAGTGAGTCGTCGGGCCTCAATCAGCCCCAGCATTTT
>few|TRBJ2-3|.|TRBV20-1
CSASGDTSTDTQYF
TGCAGTGCTAGCGGGGACACTAGCACAGATACGCAGTATTTT
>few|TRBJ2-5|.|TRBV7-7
CASSLVKGGSGETQYF
TGTGCCAGCAGCTTAGTGAAGGGGGGCAGCGGGGAGACCCAGTACTTC
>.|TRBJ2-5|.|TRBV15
CATSRTRGAGETQYF
TGTGCCACCAGCAGAACTCGGGGGGCGGGGGAGACCCAGTACTTC
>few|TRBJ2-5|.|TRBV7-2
CASSPGQLKRQETQYF
TGTGCCAGCAGCCCAGGACAGCTTAAACGCCAAGAGACCCAGTACTTC
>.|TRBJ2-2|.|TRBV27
CASRFGGTGELFF
TGTGCCAGCAGATTTGGTGGCACCGGGGAGCTGTTTTTT
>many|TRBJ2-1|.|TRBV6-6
CASSYPRDITYNEQFF
TGTGCCAGCAGTTACCCCCGGGACATCACCTACAATGAGCAGTTCTTC
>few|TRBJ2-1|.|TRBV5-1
CASSLVDSHLIPNNEQFF
TGCGCCAGCAGCTTGGTAGACAGCCACTTAATACCGAACAATGAGCAGTTCTTC
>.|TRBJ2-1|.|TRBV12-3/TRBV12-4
CASSFSDYNEQFF
TGTGCCAGCAGTTTCTCCGACTACAATGAGCAGTTCTTC
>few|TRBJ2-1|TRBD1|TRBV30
CASQTGGSSYNEQFF
TGTGCCTCCCAGACAGGGGGGAGCTCTTACAATGAGCAGTTCTTC
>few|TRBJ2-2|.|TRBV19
CASSITGNTGELFF
TGTGCCAGTAGTATAACGGGGAACACCGGGGAGCTGTTTTTT
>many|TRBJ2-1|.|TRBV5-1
CASSGGTRPVNNEQFF
TGCGCCAGCAGCGGGGGGACGAGGCCCGTAAACAATGAGCAGTTCTTC
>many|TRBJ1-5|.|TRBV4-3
CASSQDDSSNQPQHF
TGCGCCAGCAGCCAAGATGACAGTAGCAATCAGCCCCAGCATTTT
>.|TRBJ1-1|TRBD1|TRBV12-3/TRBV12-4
CASSSRTGFDSAEAFF
TGTGCCAGCAGTTCTCGGACAGGCTTCGATTCGGCTGAAGCTTTCTTT
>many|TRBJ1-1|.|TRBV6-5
CASSYSLNTEAFF
TGTGCCAGCAGTTATTCATTGAACACTGAAGCTTTCTTT